Below, 8 T cell receptor beta chains from the same sample are listed, as sequenced in a study of OX40 agonist ivuxolimab in advanced cancers. Libraries were prepared by immunoSEQ multiplex PCR; TCRdb keeps only in-frame clonotypes and omits some of them. The sample has around 50,000 clones; roughly 78% are singletons. The material was CD4+ or CD8+ T cells sorted from blood, obtained in a trial of the OX40 agonist ivuxolimab. These TCRs come from an adult with an advanced solid tumor such as melanoma, head and neck, liver or kidney cancer.

This chain joins TRBV7-9 and TRBJ2-3; TRBD1 is a possible D gene (5 bases). Germline assignment: CDR1 SEHNR and CDR2 FQNEAQ (reference sequence). This CDR3 has 14 amino acids. V was trimmed by 3 bases and J by 4 bases, leaving 11 bases between them. The CDR3 DNA sequence: TGTGCCAGCAGCTTTTCAGGGTTTGCAGATACGCAGTATTTT. Translated: CASSFSGFADTQYF.

This chain uses TRBV10-3 with TRBJ1-2, with unresolved D. V dropped 4 bases and J dropped 1 base, with 10 bases sitting between them. The CDR3 is made up of 14 amino acids. Germline-derived CDR1 and CDR2 are ENHRY and SYGVKD. CDR3 loop: CAISAGRINYGYTF. In nucleotides, the CDR3 is TGTGCCATCAGTGCCGGCAGGATTAACTATGGCTACACCTTC.

This clone was picked up a small number of times. Other DNA sequences within the sample encode an identical CDR3. The chain combines TRBV28 with TRBJ1-6, with 8 bases aligning to TRBD1. V dropped 6 bases and J dropped 7; count of bases not matched to a gene: 11. Per the germline V gene, CDR1 is MDHEN and CDR2 is SYDVKM. The CDR3 has 16 residues. The CDR3 here is CASSGRTGQGNSPLHF. The CDR3 nucleotides are TGTGCCAGCAGCGGTCGGACAGGGCAAGGGAATTCACCCCTCCACTTT.

This sequence joins TRBV28 and TRBJ1-5; D gene unclear. Trimming shortened V by 3 bases and J by 3 bases, and 9 bases separated the two germline ends. The CDR3 spans 14 residues. Germline-derived CDR1 and CDR2 are MDHEN and SYDVKM. CDR3 residues: CASSLVQLNQPQHF. The CDR3 DNA is TGTGCCAGCAGTTTGGTCCAGCTCAATCAGCCCCAGCATTTT.

The chain employs TRBV7-2 and TRBJ1-2; TRBD1 might be the D (5 bases). This CDR3 contains 13 residues. Germline-derived CDR1 and CDR2 are SGHTA and FQGNSA. V gave up 2 bases and J gave up 6 bases, with 10 bases separating them. The DNA for the CDR3 is TGTGCCAGCAGCTTAACAGGCACGGATGGCTACACCTTC. Amino acid sequence: CASSLTGTDGYTF.

This sequence joins TRBV18 and TRBJ2-5; maybe TRBD2 (5 bases). V lost 0 bases, J lost 5 bases, and 10 bases lay in between. The CDR3 extends over 14 amino acids. Germline loops: CDR1 KGHSH, CDR2 LQKENI. In DNA form, the CDR3 reads TGTGCCAGCTCACCACCTCGAACTAGTGAGACCCAGTACTTC. Protein product: CASSPPRTSETQYF.

This sequence joins TRBV6-5 and TRBJ1-1; no definite D call. This CDR3 contains 14 residues. Germline assignment: CDR1 MNHEY and CDR2 SVGAGI. Trimming removed 3 bases at V and 0 bases at J, with 8 bases between. CDR3 amino acids: CASSYSRLNTEAFF. CDR3 nucleotides: TGTGCCAGCAGTTATTCCAGGCTGAACACTGAAGCTTTCTTT.

The V gene is TRBV7-9, the J gene TRBJ1-5; possible D gene TRBD1, 5 bases. Per the germline V gene, CDR1 is SEHNR and CDR2 is FQNEAQ (reference sequence). Trimming removed 2 bases from V and 3 bases from J, with 11 bases in between. The CDR3 is 15 amino acids. The CDR3: CASSLSGDYNQPQHF. The CDR3 DNA reads as TGTGCCAGCAGCTTATCCGGGGACTACAATCAGCCCCAGCATTTT.